These 17 T cell receptor beta chains originate from one sample sequenced in a study of neurological immune-mediated disorders. TCRdb reprocessed the 5' RACE reads with MiXCR, giving one entry per CDR3 protein. The sample consists of fewer than 20,000 distinct CDR3 sequences, around 9% of them appearing once. Material: CD8+ T cells from blood. These receptors all stem from a man aged 50-60 years in good health.

In this sample, this clonotype turned up many times. This rearrangement joins TRBV28 to TRBJ2-1; no clear D gene. This CDR3 has 15 amino acids. Deletions cut 7 bases from V and 0 bases from J, with 13 bases between. Germline V lookup: CDR1 MDHEN, CDR2 SYDVKM. The CDR3 DNA follows: TGTGCCAGCACCAATCGCCAAAGCTCCTACAATGAGCAGTTCTTC. Translation gives CASTNRQSSYNEQFF.

This clonotype was found many times. The chain joins TRBV9 to TRBJ2-1; D is unresolved. Per the germline V gene, CDR1 is SGDLS and CDR2 is YYNGEE. V lost 2 bases, J lost 8 bases, and 8 bases lay in between. The CDR3 is made up of 12 amino acids. CDR3 amino acids: CASSVQRDEQFF. The CDR3 coding sequence is TGTGCCAGCAGCGTCCAGCGCGATGAGCAGTTCTTC.

This clonotype was picked up many times. This chain uses TRBV28 with TRBJ2-1, with 10 nucleotides matching TRBD2. J lost 0 bases, V lost 4 bases, and 9 bases had no gene match. The CDR3 has 18 residues. CDR1 is MDHEN and CDR2 is SYDVKM in the germline V gene. CDR3 coding DNA: TGTGCCAGCAGTTATGCCCCTAGCGGGAGAGACTCCTACAATGAGCAGTTCTTC. Amino acid sequence: CASSYAPSGRDSYNEQFF.

This clonotype was recorded at least ten times. CDR3 coding DNA: TGTGCCAGCAGTTACGGTTCGGGAGGGCCTAGCACAGATACGCAGTATTTT. Protein sequence: CASSYGSGGPSTDTQYF. The V and J genes are TRBV6-5 and TRBJ2-3; 8 bases line up with TRBD2. Unmatched junction bases numbered 7, after V lost 2 bases and J lost 0 bases. In germline, CDR1 is MNHEY, CDR2 SVGAGI. This CDR3 has 17 amino acids.

This clonotype was observed many times. The chain is built from TRBV9 and TRBJ2-7, with TRBD2 matching over 8 bases. Germline V gene sequence: CDR1 SGDLS, CDR2 YYNGEE. J gave up 0 bases and V 0 bases, and 2 bases lay outside the gene matches. The CDR3 loop spans 15 amino acids. The CDR3 DNA follows: TGTGCCAGCAGCGTAGGACTAGCGAGCTCCTACGAGCAGTACTTC. Protein: CASSVGLASSYEQYF.

This clonotype has ten or more counts. The J gene is TRBJ2-7, the V gene TRBV29-1, with D uncertain. The CDR3 has 11 amino acids. Germline CDR1 reads SQVTM; CDR2 reads ANQGSEA. V lost 4 bases and J 3 bases, leaving 7 bases between the germline ends. The CDR3 DNA sequence: TGCAGCGTTGTGAAGGTCTACGAGCAGTACTTC. It encodes CSVVKVYEQYF.

As regards this clonotype: A junction end diverges from the germline sequence, so it may reflect a read error. The V and J genes are TRBV7-9 and TRBJ2-7; 8 bases line up with TRBD2. Germline CDR1 and CDR2: SEHNR and FQNEAQ (reference sequence). CDR3 size: 16 residues. The CDR3 protein is CANSLDRTSGNYEQYF. In DNA, the CDR3 is TGTGCCAACAGCTTAGATCGAACTAGCGGTAACTACGAGCAGTACTTC.

The V gene is TRBV15, the J gene TRBJ2-2; TRBD2 is a possible D gene (5 bases). This CDR3 contains 16 residues. CDR1 is LNHNV and CDR2 is YYDKDF in the germline V gene (reference sequence). Trimming removed 0 bases from V and 7 bases from J, with 15 bases in between. The CDR3 nucleotides are TGTGCCACCAGCAGAGAGACGAGAGTAGGAGGCGGGGAGCTGTTTTTT. Protein: CATSRETRVGGGELFF. The variable domain in full, completed from reference TRBV15 and TRBJ2-2, reads DAMVIQNPRYQVTQFGKPVTLSCSQTLNHNVMYWYQQKSSQAPKLLFHYYDKDFNNEADTPDNFQSRRPNTSFCFLDIRSPGLGDTAMYLCATSRETRVGGGELFFGEGSRLTVL.

This clonotype has at least ten counts. J is TRBJ2-5 and V is TRBV28; 9 bases line up with TRBD1. The CDR3 runs to 21 residues. Per the germline V gene, CDR1 is MDHEN and CDR2 is SYDVKM. After removal of 5 bases from V and 2 bases from J, the junction contained 24 bases not matched to a gene. Here the CDR3 reads CASSTPFRDRAGAPLQETQYF. The CDR3 DNA reads as TGTGCCAGCAGTACACCTTTCCGGGACAGGGCGGGCGCACCCCTACAAGAGACCCAGTACTTC.

Many counts were recorded for this clonotype. This chain uses TRBV11-3 with TRBJ2-1; the match to TRBD2 covers 10 bases. There are 15 residues in the CDR3. CDR1 SGHNT and CDR2 YENEEA come from the germline V gene. The trim removed 5 bases at V and 7 bases at J, leaving 8 bases unmatched. This chain's CDR3 is CASSVNSGLANEQFF. For the CDR3, the DNA is TGTGCCAGCAGCGTTAACTCGGGACTAGCGAATGAGCAGTTCTTC.

This clonotype was detected ten times or more. The chain employs TRBV7-9 and TRBJ2-5, with 8 bases aligning to TRBD1. The CDR3 covers 15 residues. CDR1 is SEHNR and CDR2 is FQNEAQ in the germline V gene (reference sequence). The junction had 10 bases not matched to a gene; V was cut back by 5 bases and J by 5 bases. CDR3 in amino acids: CASSPGPGGRETQYF. CDR3 bases: TGTGCCAGCAGCCCGGGGCCAGGGGGCAGGGAGACCCAGTACTTC.

This clonotype was recorded many times. The chain links TRBV10-3 to TRBJ2-5; 9 bases are shared with TRBD2. This CDR3 spans 16 amino acids. Germline CDR1 and CDR2: ENHRY and SYGVKD. Trimming at V came to 0 bases and at J to 8 bases, leaving 10 bases not matched to a gene. The CDR3 here is CAISESNLAGLETQYF. CDR3 DNA sequence: TGTGCCATCAGTGAGTCGAACCTAGCGGGATTGGAAACCCAGTACTTC.

This clonotype was counted ten times or more. The genes are TRBV7-2 and TRBJ2-1; D might be TRBD2 (7 bases). Between the trimmed V and J ends, which lost 1 base and 4 bases, there was a span of 11 bases. CDR1 is SGHTA, CDR2 FQGNSA, per germline. This CDR3 has 15 amino acids. Here the CDR3 reads CASSLVGGGYNEQFF. The CDR3, as DNA: TGTGCCAGCAGCTTAGTAGGGGGGGGTTACAATGAGCAGTTCTTC.

This clonotype showed up many times. This chain joins TRBV20-1 and TRBJ2-3; 8 nucleotides line up with TRBD1. Per germline, CDR1 DFQATT and CDR2 SNEGSKA (reference sequence). Losses at the gene ends were 3 bases for V and 11 bases for J; bases not matched to a gene: 13. The CDR3 sequence is 14 residues long. CDR3 sequence (DNA): TGCAGTGCTAGTTACGAGGGACAGGCAAACTGGCAGTATTTT. Protein product: CSASYEGQANWQYF.

This clonotype was picked up many times. V usage is TRBV28 and J usage is TRBJ2-3, with 9 bases that match TRBD1. Germline V lookup: CDR1 MDHEN, CDR2 SYDVKM. The CDR3 totals 14 residues. Germline trimming cut 4 bases from V and 5 bases from J; bases unmatched to any gene: 4. The CDR3 region is CASSSGQGLDTQYF. Written as DNA, the CDR3 is TGTGCCAGCAGTTCCGGACAGGGGCTAGATACGCAGTATTTT.

This clonotype has a count of ten or more. The rearrangement links TRBV7-2 to TRBJ2-1; no definite D call. The CDR3 extends over 13 amino acids. The germline V gene encodes CDR1 SGHTA and CDR2 FQGNSA. V was shortened by 5 bases and J by 5 bases, with 10 bases between the two germline ends. The CDR3 DNA reads TGTGCCAGCAGCCCACCAGTCCACAATGAGCAGTTCTTC. It yields the protein CASSPPVHNEQFF.

The genes are TRBV6-5 and TRBJ2-3; D unresolved. Germline loops: CDR1 MNHEY, CDR2 SVGAGI. The length of the CDR3 is 13 residues. V gave up 2 bases and J gave up 0 bases, with 3 bases separating them. CDR3 in amino acids: CASSYSSTDTQYF. In DNA form, the CDR3 reads TGTGCCAGCAGTTACAGCAGCACAGATACGCAGTATTTT.